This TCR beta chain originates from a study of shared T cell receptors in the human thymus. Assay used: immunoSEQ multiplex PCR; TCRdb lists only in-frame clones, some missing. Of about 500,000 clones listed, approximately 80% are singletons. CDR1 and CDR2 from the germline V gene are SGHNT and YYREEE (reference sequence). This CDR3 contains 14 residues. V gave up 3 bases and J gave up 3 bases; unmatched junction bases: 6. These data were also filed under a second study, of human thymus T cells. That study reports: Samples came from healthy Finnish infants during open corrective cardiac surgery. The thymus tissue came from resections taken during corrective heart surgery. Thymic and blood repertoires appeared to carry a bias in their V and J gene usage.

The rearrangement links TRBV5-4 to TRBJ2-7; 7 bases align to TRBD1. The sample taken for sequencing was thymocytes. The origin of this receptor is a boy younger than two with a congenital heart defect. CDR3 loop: CASSSRTGDYEQYF. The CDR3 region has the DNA TGTGCCAGCAGCTCGCGGACAGGAGACTACGAGCAGTACTTC.